This T cell receptor beta chain originates from a study of blood T cell repertoires in COVID-19 (dated by TCRdb to 2019 to 2021). Background for the entire study: The collaborator samples originated in the United States, Italy and Spain and spanned the acute and convalescent phases of COVID-19. The material from the prospective study consisted of cDNA or gDNA derived from T cells, B-cell-depleted T cells, or PBMCs. The dataset comprised deeply sampled blood TCRbeta repertoires from subjects exposed to, actively infected with, or recovered from COVID-19. The repertoires were released in a freely available public database intended as a resource for research on the immune response to SARS-CoV-2. Samples came from the ongoing ImmuneRACE study (first 160 participants) plus 1,254 subjects from 6 global collaborators. Nearly every sample came with metadata listing a de-identified subject ID, COVID-19 status, age in years and sex. Where available, HLA class I and class II types were obtained from metadata supplied by the sample provider rather than from assay-based typing.

Collaborating institutions collected whole blood in K2EDTA tubes following their own protocols. Collaborator samples were shipped for TCRbeta analysis as frozen whole blood, isolated PBMCs, or DNA extracted from either sample type. TCRbeta CDR3 regions were amplified from genomic DNA by means of the immunoSEQ Assay, a bias-controlled multiplex PCR. The paper's data handling went like this. The number of nucleated cells in each sample was estimated by amplification of reference gene primers within the assay. Sequence reads were collapsed and filtered to measure the absolute abundance of every unique TCRbeta CDR3 rearrangement. Productive Simpson clonality was computed per sample as the square root of Simpson's diversity index over productive rearrangements. TCRdb mirrors the immuneACCESS table, restricted to in-frame sequences. Some clones are absent from its copies; in checked studies, under half trace to an unresolved V gene, and the reason for the others is unknown. Clonal size and the V and J genes are those of that table, whereas D and trimming came from the DNA. This sample has fewer than 250,000 clones in its table, and 88% of those were observed once. In total, the top ten clones hold less than 3.5% of the sample.

Comments on this clone: Its antigen remains undetermined. No base quality values were provided; no much bigger clone lies one nucleotide off.

General conclusions and limits of the study: The quantity of clinical and demographic metadata differed by source and by participant and was supplied without curation.

CDR1 and CDR2 are drawn from the germline V gene: MDHEN, SYDVKM. Trimming leaves V shorter by 7 bases and J shorter by 4 bases, with the junction holding 5 bases beyond the gene matches. The CDR3 contains 13 residues, cysteine and phenylalanine counted. Here the CDR3 DNA is all that survives: 39 bases in frame from base 1. The sequence is built from TRBV28 and TRBJ2-5; 8 bases in the junction line up with TRBD2. This TCR came from a woman aged 55-69 years with acute or convalescent COVID-19. Input material: peripheral blood. The CDR3 amino acid sequence is: CASNLAGRETQYF. Here is the DNA: TGTGCCAGCAACCTAGCGGGCCGAGAGACCCAGTACTTC.